This T cell receptor beta chain was captured in a study of PD-L1 blockade in urothelial cancer. For the study at large: Researchers found blood samples held a median of approximately 150,000 T cells.

Assay used: immunoSEQ multiplex PCR; TCRdb lists only in-frame clones, some missing. The sample gives 100,000 to 150,000 clones, approximately 84% of which show up once; 3.2% is in the top ten. Time point reported: pretreatment peripheral blood. Trimming removed 5 bases from V and 3 bases from J; junction bases left unmatched: 6. Germline CDR1 is SEHNR and CDR2 is FQNEAQ (reference sequence). The CDR3 covers 15 residues. This sequence joins TRBV7-9 and TRBJ2-5, with 10 bases identical to TRBD1. This TCR was recovered from a man over 45 with urothelial cancer. This material consisted of PBMCs, taken around atezolizumab (anti-PD-L1) treatment. In DNA form, the CDR3 reads TGTGCCAGCAGCCGAGGGACAGGGGTAGAAGAGACCCAGTACTTC. It translates to CASSRGTGVEETQYF.